This T cell receptor (beta chain) was identified in a study of T cells after posttransplantation cyclophosphamide. Overall study results and limits: Tissue-infiltrating T cells from skin or gut overlapped little with blood T cells. TRB clonality was highly associated with recipient CMV seropositivity and reactivation.

Cells defined as naive were viable CD3+CD4+ or CD3+CD8+ and CCR7+CD45RA+CD45RO-CD95-CD27+CD28+. This related bone marrow graft donor gave peripheral blood on the day of marrow donation. Only in-frame clones appear in the TCRdb table, and some are missing; sequencing was by immunoSEQ multiplex PCR. This sample carries about 16,000 clones, 94% of them seen once, and the ten largest clones take more than 0.25%. In the case of this clone: The antigen is undetermined.

V was cut by 3 bases and J by 8 bases, with 13 bases left in between. Germline V gene lookup returns CDR1 GTSNPN and CDR2 SVGIG (reference sequence). There are 12 residues in the CDR3. The chain employs TRBV30 and TRBJ1-1; tentative D call: TRBD1 (6 bases). Sequences were obtained from naive CD4+ T cells sorted from blood. The origin of this receptor is a woman between 45 and 60 years old in good health and a related stem cell transplant donor. The CDR3 loop reads CAWRATGQEAFF. The CDR3 region has the DNA TGTGCCTGGAGGGCGACAGGACAAGAAGCTTTCTTT.